This T cell receptor beta chain was found in a study of blood T cell repertoires in COVID-19. Across the whole study: Samples came from the United States, Italy and Spain, spanning acute and convalescent COVID-19. In each case, the material was cDNA or gDNA derived from T cells, B-cell-depleted T cells, or PBMCs.

There are 13 residues in the CDR3. With V trimmed by 7 bases and J by 4 bases, 3 bases remained unmatched. The germline V gene has CDR1 SQVTM and CDR2 ANQGSEA. In the study's own analysis: Reference gene primer amplification yielded estimated nucleated cell counts. Assay used: immunoSEQ multiplex PCR; TCRdb lists only in-frame clones, some missing. Clone size and V and J calls were adopted from that table, with D and trimming inferred from the DNA. The top ten clones hold 5.5% to 8.5% of a sample with tens of thousands of clones, 75% to 90% of them seen once. V is TRBV29-1 and J is TRBJ2-1; 11 bases are a match to TRBD2. Sequencing was done on a sample of peripheral blood. This TCR was recovered from an elderly woman with active COVID-19. The DNA for the CDR3 is TGCAGCGCTGGGACTAGCGGTTACAATGAGCAGTTCTTC. Translation gives CSAGTSGYNEQFF.